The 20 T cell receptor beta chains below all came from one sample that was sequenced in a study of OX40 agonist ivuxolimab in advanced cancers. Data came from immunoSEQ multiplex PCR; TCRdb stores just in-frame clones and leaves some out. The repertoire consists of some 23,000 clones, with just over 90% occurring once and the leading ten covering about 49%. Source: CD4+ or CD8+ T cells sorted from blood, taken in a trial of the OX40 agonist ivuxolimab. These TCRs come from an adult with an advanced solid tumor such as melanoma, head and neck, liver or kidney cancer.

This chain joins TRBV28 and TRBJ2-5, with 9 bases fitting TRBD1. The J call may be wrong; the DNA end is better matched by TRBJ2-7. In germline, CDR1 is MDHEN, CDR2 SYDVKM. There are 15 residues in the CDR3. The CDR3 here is CASSRRGQGVHEQYF. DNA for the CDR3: TGTGCCAGCAGTCGAAGGGGACAGGGAGTCCACGAGCAGTACTTC.

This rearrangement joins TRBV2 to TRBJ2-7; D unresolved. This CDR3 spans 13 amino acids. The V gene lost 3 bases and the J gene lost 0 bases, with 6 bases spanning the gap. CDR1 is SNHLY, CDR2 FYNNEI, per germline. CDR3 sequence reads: CASSDPISYEQYF. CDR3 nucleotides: TGTGCCAGCAGTGACCCCATCTCCTACGAGCAGTACTTC.

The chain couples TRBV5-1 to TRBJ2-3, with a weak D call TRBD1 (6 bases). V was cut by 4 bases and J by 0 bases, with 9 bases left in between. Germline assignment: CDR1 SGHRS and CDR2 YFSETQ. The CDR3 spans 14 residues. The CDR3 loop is CASSPGQSTDTQYF. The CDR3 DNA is TGCGCCAGCAGCCCCGGACAGAGCACAGATACGCAGTATTTT.

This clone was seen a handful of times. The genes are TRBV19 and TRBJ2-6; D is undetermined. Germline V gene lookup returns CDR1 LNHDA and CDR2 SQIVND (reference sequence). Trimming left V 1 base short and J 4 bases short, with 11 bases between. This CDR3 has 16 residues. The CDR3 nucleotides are TGTGCCAGTAGTATAGTAGGTAGGTCCGGGGCCAACGTCCTGACTTTC. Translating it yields CASSIVGRSGANVLTF.

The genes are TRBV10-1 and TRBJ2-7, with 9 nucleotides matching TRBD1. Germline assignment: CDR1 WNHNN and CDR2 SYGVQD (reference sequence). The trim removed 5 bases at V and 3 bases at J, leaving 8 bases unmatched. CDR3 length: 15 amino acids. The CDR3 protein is CASSLSRTGVYEQYF. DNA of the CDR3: TGCGCCAGCAGTCTTTCCAGGACAGGGGTCTACGAGCAGTACTTC.

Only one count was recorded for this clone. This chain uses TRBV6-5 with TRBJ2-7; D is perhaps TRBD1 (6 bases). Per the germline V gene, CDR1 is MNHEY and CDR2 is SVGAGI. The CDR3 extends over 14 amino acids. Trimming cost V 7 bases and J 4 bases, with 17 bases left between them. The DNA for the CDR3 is TGTGCCAGCACCGGACAGCTAATCCTTTACGAGCAGTACTTC. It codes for CASTGQLILYEQYF.

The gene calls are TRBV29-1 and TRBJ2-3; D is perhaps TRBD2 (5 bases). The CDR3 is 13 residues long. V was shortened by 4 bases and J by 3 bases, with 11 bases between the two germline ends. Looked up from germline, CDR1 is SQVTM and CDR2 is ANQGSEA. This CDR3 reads CSVGDLATDTQYF. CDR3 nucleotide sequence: TGCAGCGTTGGAGACCTAGCAACAGATACGCAGTATTTT.

The CDR3 region is CASRGAGSYEQYF. The CDR3 nucleotides read TGTGCCAGCAGAGGGGCGGGCTCCTACGAGCAGTACTTC. V and J are TRBV27 and TRBJ2-7, with D perhaps TRBD1 or TRBD2 (5 bases each). The V end lost 6 bases, the J end lost 0 bases, and 9 bases lay between the germline ends. Germline V CDR1 and CDR2: MNHEY, SMNVEV (reference sequence). This CDR3 region has 13 residues.

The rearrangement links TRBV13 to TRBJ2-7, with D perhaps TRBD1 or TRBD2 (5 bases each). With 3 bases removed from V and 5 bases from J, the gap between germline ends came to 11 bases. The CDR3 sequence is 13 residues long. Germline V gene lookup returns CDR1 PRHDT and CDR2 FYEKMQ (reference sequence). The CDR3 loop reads CASSLGPLDEQYF. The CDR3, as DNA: TGTGCCAGCAGCTTGGGACCGCTGGACGAGCAGTACTTC. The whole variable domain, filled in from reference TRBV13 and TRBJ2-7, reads AAGVIQSPRHLIKEKRETATLKCYPIPRHDTVYWYQQGPGQDPQFLISFYEKMQSDKGSIPDRFSAQQFSDYHSELNMSSLELGDSALYFCASSLGPLDEQYFGPGTRLTVT.

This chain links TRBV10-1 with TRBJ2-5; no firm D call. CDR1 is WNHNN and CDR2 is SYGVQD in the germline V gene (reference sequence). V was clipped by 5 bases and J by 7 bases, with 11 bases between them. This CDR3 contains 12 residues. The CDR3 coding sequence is TGCGCCAGCAGTTCAACCCCGGGGACCCAGTACTTC. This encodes CASSSTPGTQYF.

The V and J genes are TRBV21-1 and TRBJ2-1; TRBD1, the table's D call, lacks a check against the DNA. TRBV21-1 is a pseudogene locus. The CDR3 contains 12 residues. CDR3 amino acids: CASWAGFNEQFF. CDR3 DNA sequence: TGTGCCAGCTGGGCAGGGTTCAATGAGCAGTTCTTC.

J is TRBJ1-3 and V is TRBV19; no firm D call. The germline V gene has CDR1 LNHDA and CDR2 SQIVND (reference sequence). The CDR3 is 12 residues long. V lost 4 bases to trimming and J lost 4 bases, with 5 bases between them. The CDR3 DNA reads TGTGCCAGTAGTACAGACGGAAACACCATATATTTT. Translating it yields CASSTDGNTIYF.

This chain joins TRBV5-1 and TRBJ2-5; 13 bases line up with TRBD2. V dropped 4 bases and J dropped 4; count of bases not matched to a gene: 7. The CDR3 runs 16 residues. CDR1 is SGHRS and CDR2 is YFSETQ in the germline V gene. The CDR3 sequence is CASSHTSGGASETQYF. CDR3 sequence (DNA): TGCGCCAGCAGCCATACTAGCGGGGGGGCTTCAGAGACCCAGTACTTC.

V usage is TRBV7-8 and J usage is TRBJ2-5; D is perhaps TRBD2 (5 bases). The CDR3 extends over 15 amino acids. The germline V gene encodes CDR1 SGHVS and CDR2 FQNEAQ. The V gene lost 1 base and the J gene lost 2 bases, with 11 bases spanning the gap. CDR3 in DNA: TGTGCCAGCAGCTTAGATGTCAAGCGGCAAGAGACCCAGTACTTC. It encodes CASSLDVKRQETQYF.

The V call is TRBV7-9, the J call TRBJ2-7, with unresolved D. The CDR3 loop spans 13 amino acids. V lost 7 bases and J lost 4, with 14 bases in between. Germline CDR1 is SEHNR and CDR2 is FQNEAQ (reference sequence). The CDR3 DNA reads TGTGCCAGCAAGCTTGGCGAGGATTACGAGCAGTACTTC. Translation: CASKLGEDYEQYF.

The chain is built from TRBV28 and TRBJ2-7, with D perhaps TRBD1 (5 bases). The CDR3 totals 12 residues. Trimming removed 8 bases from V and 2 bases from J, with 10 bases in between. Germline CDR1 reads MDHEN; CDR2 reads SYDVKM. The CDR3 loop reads CASGQGAYEQYF. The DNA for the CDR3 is TGTGCCAGCGGACAAGGAGCCTACGAGCAGTACTTC.

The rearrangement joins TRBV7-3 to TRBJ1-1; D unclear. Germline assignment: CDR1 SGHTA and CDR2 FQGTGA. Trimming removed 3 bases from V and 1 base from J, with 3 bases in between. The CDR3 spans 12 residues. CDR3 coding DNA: TGTGCCAGCAGCTTCGGGAACACTGAAGCTTTCTTT. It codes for CASSFGNTEAFF.

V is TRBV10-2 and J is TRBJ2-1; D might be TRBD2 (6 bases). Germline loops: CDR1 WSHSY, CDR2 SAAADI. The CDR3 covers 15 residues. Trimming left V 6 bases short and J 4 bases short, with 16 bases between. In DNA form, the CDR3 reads TGCGCCAGCAGACCCTCTAGCGAGGGATACAATGAGCAGTTCTTC. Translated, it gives CASRPSSEGYNEQFF.

CDR3 DNA sequence: TGTGCCAGCAGACCATCCAGCTCCTACAATGAGCAGTTCTTC. Translating gives CASRPSSSYNEQFF. The chain links TRBV2 to TRBJ2-1, with D uncertain. The V gene lost 6 bases and the J gene lost 0 bases, with 9 bases spanning the gap. Germline CDR1 is SNHLY and CDR2 is FYNNEI. The CDR3 is made up of 14 amino acids.

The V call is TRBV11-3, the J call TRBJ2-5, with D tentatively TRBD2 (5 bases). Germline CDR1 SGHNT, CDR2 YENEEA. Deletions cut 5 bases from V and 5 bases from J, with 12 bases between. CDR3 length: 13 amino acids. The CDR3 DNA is TGTGCCAGCAGCCCCGGGGATGGGGAGACCCAGTACTTC. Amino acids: CASSPGDGETQYF.